In its sample, the clone carrying this T cell receptor beta chain was seen a few times. What it binds is unknown. Trimming pared 5 bases from V and 1 base from J, leaving 12 bases between. CDR1 and CDR2 (germline): LNHDA, SQIVND (reference sequence). This CDR3 has 14 residues. Repertoires were generated with immunoSEQ multiplex PCR, while TCRdb's copy carries only in-frame clones and drops some. This repertoire shows over 20,000 clones, around 97% found once; its top ten account for roughly 0.3%. The data stem from a study of B cell selection in AIRE deficiency. Conventional CD4 T cells were sorted as CD4+CD127+ cells. Study conclusions and caveats: Roughly 28% of healthy-donor shared Treg TCRbeta sequences appeared in patient Tconv cells.

The chain recombines TRBV19 with TRBJ2-7, with no clear D. The sample was conventional CD4+ T cells sorted from PBMCs. This clonotype originated in a human donor with AIRE deficiency. CDR3 nucleotide sequence: TGTGCCAGTAGTGCCCCAGACGGATCCTACGAGCAGTACTTC. Translated: CASSAPDGSYEQYF. Supplemented by reference TRBV19 and TRBJ2-7, the full variable domain reads DGGITQSPKYLFRKEGQNVTLSCEQNLNHDAMYWYRQDPGQGLRLIYYSQIVNDFQKGDIAEGYSVSREKKESFPLTVTSAQKNPTAFYLCASSAPDGSYEQYFGPGTRLTVT.